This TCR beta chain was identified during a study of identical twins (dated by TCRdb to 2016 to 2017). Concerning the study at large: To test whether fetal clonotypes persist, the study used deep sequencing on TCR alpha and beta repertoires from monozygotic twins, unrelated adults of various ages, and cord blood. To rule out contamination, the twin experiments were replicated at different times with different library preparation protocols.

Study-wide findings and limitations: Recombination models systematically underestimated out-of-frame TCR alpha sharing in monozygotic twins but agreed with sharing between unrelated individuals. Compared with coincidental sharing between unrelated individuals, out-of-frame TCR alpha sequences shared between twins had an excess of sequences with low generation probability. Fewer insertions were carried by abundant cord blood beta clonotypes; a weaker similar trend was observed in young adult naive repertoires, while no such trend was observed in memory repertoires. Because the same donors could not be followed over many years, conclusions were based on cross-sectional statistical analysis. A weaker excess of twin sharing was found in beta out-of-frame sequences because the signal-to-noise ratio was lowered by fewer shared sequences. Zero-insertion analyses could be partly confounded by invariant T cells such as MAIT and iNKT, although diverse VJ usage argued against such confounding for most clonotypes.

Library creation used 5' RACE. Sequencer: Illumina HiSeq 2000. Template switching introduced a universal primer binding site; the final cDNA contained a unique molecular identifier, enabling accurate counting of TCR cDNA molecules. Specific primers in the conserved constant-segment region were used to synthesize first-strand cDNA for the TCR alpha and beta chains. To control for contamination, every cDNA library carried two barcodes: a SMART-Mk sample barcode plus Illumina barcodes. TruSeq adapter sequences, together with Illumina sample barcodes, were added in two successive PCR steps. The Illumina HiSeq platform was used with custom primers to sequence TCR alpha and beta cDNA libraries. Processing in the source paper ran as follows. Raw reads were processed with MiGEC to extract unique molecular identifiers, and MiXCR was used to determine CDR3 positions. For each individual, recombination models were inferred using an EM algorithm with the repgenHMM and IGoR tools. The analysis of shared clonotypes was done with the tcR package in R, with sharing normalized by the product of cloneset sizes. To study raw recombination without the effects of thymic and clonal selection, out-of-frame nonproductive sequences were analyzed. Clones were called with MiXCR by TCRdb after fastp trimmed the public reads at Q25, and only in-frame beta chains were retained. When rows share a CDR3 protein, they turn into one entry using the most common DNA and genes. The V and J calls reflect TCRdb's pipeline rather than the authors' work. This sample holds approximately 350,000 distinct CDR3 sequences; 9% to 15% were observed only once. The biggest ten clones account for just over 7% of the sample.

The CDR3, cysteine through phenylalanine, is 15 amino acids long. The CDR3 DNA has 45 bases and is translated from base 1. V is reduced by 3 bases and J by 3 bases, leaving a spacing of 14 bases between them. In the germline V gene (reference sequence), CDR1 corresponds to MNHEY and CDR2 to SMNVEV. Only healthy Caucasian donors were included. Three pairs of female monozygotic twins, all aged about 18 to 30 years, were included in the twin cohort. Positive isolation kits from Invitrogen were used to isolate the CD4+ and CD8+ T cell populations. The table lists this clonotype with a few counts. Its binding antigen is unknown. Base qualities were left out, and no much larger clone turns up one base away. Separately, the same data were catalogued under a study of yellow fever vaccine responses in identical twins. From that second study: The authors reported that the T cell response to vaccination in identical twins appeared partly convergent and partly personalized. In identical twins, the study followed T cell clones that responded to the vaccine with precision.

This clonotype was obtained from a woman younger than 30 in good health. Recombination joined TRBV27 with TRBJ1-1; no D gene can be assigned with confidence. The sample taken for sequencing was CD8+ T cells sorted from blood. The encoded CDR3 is CASSFSRTEDTEAFF. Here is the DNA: TGTGCCAGCAGTTTCAGTCGGACGGAAGACACTGAAGCTTTCTTT.